These 10 T cell receptor beta chains share one sample of origin, sequenced in a study of regulatory T cells in long-lasting Graves disease. CDR3-region Arm-PCR and iRepertoire HTBI primers produced the TCR beta libraries. From the multiplex PCR reads, TCRdb called clonotypes with MiXCR, one entry per CDR3 protein. The profile shows approximately 360,000 distinct CDR3 sequences, roughly 10% of them singletons. The time point denotes: newly diagnosed GD, antithyroid drugs for less than 3 months. RNA isolated from PBMCs was used to make the TCR library. This sample was shared with a second study, whose subject was T cells in Graves' hyperthyroidism and ophthalmopathy.

The source material was peripheral blood mononuclear cells (PBMCs), sampled at new diagnosis, from a patient treated with antithyroid drugs. The origin of the receptors is a woman younger than 35 with Graves disease.

The chain combines TRBV4-3 with TRBJ2-1; D possibly matches TRBD1 or TRBD2 (5 bases each). The CDR3 totals 18 residues. The germline CDR1 and CDR2 sequences are LGHNA and YSLEER. The V gene lost 0 bases and the J gene lost 8 bases, with 23 bases spanning the gap. CDR3 sequence reads: CASSQEGAIWGFLDEQFF. CDR3 bases: TGCGCCAGCAGCCAAGAAGGGGCGATCTGGGGGTTCTTGGATGAGCAGTTCTTC.

This clonotype was found a few times. This chain connects TRBV9 to TRBJ2-3; 11 bases agree with TRBD2. Per germline, CDR1 SGDLS and CDR2 YYNGEE. The CDR3 contains 20 residues. The J segment lost 6 bases and the V segment lost 6 bases, leaving 24 bases of the junction unmatched. The DNA of the CDR3 is TGTGCCAGCAACTCACCGTTAGGGACTAGCGGAAATCCTCTAGGGGATACGCAGTATTTT. Encoded protein: CASNSPLGTSGNPLGDTQYF.

The table lists this clonotype with a few counts. The rearrangement joins TRBV29-1 to TRBJ1-5; a possible D gene is TRBD1 (6 bases). Germline values: CDR1 SQVTM, CDR2 ANQGSEA. The CDR3 length is 13 residues. The V gene lost 6 bases and the J gene lost 1 base, with 10 bases spanning the gap. CDR3 sequence reads: CSVTGGSNQPQHF. The CDR3 DNA follows: TGCAGCGTCACGGGGGGCAGCAATCAGCCCCAGCATTTT.

In this sample, this clonotype turned up many times. The rearrangement uses TRBV9 and TRBJ2-2; D is unclear. The germline V gene has CDR1 SGDLS and CDR2 YYNGEE. The germline V and J ends were trimmed by 4 bases and 7 bases, with 14 bases remaining between them. The CDR3 has 14 residues. The CDR3 is CASSPSWAVGELFF. The CDR3 bases are TGTGCCAGCAGCCCCTCCTGGGCGGTCGGGGAGCTGTTTTTT.

This clonotype showed up many times. This chain connects TRBV7-2 to TRBJ1-1; D is perhaps TRBD1 (6 bases). This CDR3 is 16 amino acids long. Germline lookup yields CDR1 SGHTA and CDR2 FQGNSA. V shed 4 bases and J shed 1 base, with 16 bases lying between them. CDR3 bases: TGTGCCAGCAGCTCCATCGGGGGGCTGAAGAACACTGAAGCTTTCTTT. It translates to CASSSIGGLKNTEAFF. Using reference TRBV7-2 and TRBJ1-1 for the parts outside the CDR3, the full variable domain is GAGVSQSPSNKVTEKGKDVELRCDPISGHTALYWYRQSLGQGLEFLIYFQGNSAPDKSGLPSDRFSAERTGGSVSTLTIQRTQQEDSAVYLCASSSIGGLKNTEAFFGQGTRLTVV.

The chain joins TRBV10-3 to TRBJ2-1; 7 bases fit TRBD2. This CDR3 is 13 amino acids long. Germline V gene sequence: CDR1 ENHRY, CDR2 SYGVKD. V lost 8 bases, J lost 8 bases, and 9 bases stayed unmatched. CDR3 sequence: CAIGGSGGDEQFF. DNA for the CDR3: TGTGCCATCGGCGGGAGTGGGGGGGATGAGCAGTTCTTC.

The chain recombines TRBV12-3 or TRBV12-4 with TRBJ2-6; 7 bases line up with TRBD1. Trimming cost V 6 bases and J 4 bases; bases outside gene matches: 21. The length of the CDR3 is 20 residues. This chain's CDR3 is CASRPPSRDQGVEGANVLTF. Written as DNA, the CDR3 is TGTGCCAGCAGACCACCCAGCCGGGACCAGGGGGTAGAAGGGGCCAACGTCCTGACTTTC.

This clonotype was observed many times. V usage is TRBV6-4 and J usage is TRBJ1-2; D is unclear. Germline loops: CDR1 MRHNA, CDR2 SNTAGT. V was cut by 6 bases and J by 0 bases, with 14 bases left in between. This CDR3 region has 15 residues. CDR3 DNA sequence: TGTGCCAGCAGAGACACCTTTCAAGCTAACTATGGCTACACCTTC. Amino acid sequence: CASRDTFQANYGYTF.

This clonotype was seen repeatedly, ten times or more. The CDR3 reads CAISPSRDGTEAFF. The DNA of the CDR3 is TGTGCCATCAGTCCATCCAGGGACGGCACTGAAGCTTTCTTT. This chain joins TRBV10-3 and TRBJ1-1; possible D gene TRBD1, 5 bases. The CDR3 spans 14 residues. Trimming left V 5 bases short and J 4 bases short, with 14 bases between. The germline gives CDR1 ENHRY, CDR2 SYGVKD.

This clonotype was observed a few times. The gene calls are TRBV15 and TRBJ2-6; the D gene is possibly TRBD1 (6 bases). The CDR3 runs to 15 residues. V gave up 5 bases and J gave up 2 bases, with 10 bases separating them. Per germline, CDR1 LNHNV and CDR2 YYDKDF (reference sequence). The CDR3 DNA sequence: TGTGCCACCAGCCCAAGGACAGCTGGGGCCAACGTCCTGACTTTC. Its protein is CATSPRTAGANVLTF.